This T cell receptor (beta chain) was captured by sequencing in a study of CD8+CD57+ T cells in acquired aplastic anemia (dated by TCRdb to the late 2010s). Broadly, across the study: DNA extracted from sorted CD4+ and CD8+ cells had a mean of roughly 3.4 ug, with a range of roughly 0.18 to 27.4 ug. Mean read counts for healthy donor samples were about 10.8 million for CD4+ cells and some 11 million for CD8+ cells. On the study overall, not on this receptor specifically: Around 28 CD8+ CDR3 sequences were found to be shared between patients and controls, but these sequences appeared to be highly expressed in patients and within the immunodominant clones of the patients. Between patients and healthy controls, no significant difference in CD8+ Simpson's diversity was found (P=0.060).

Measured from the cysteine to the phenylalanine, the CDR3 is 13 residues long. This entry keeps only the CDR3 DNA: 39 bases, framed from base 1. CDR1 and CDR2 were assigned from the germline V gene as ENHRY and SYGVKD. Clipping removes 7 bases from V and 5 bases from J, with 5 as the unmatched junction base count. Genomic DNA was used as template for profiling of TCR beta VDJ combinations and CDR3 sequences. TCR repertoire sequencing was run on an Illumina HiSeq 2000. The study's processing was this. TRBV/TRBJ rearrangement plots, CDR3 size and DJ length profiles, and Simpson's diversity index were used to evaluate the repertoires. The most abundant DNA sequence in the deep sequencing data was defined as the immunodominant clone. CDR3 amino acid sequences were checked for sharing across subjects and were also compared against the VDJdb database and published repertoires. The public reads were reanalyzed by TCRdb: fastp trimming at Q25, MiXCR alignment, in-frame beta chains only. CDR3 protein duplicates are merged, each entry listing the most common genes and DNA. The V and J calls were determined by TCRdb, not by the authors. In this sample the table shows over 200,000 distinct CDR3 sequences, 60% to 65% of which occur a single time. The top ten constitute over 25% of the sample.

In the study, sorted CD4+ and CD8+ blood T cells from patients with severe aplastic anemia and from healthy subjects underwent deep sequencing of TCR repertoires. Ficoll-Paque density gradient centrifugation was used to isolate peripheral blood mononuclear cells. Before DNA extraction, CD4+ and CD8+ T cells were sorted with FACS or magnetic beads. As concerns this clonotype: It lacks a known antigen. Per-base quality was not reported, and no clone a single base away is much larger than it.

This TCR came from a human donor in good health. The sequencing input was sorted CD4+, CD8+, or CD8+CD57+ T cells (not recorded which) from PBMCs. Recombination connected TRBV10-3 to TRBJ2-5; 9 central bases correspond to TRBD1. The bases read TGTGCCATCAACCAAGACAGGGGGGAGACCCAGTACTTC. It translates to CAINQDRGETQYF.